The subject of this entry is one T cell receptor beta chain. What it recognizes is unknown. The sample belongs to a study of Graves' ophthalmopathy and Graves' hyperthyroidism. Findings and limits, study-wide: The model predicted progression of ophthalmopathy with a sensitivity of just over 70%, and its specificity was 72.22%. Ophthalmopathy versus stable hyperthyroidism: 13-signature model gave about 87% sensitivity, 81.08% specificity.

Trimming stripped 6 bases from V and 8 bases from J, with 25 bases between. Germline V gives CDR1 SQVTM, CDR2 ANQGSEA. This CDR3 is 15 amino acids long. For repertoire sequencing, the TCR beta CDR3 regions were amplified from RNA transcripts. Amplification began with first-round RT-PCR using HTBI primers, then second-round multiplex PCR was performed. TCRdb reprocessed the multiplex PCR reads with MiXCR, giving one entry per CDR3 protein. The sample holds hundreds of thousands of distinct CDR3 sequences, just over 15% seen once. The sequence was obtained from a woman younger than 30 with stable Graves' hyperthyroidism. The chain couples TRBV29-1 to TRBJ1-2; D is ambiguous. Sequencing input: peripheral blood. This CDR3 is CSVRPNVGPTKGYTF. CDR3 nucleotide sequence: TGCAGCGTAAGGCCAAACGTGGGCCCCACGAAAGGCTACACCTTC. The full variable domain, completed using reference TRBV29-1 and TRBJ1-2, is SAVISQKPSRDICQRGTSLTIQCQVDSQVTMMFWYRQQPGQSLTLIATANQGSEATYESGFVIDKFPISRPNLTFSTLTVSNMSPEDSSIYLCSVRPNVGPTKGYTFGSGTRLTVV.